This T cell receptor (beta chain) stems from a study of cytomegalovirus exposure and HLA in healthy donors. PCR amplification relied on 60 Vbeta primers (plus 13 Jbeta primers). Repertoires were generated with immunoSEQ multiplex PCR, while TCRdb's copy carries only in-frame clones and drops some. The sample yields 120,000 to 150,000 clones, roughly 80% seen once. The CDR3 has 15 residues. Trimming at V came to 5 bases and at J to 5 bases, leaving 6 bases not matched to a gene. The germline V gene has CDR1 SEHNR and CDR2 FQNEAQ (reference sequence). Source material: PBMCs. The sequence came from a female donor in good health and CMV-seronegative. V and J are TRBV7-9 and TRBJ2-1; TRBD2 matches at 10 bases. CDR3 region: CASSDLSGGNNEQFF. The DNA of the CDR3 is TGTGCCAGCAGCGACCTTAGCGGGGGGAACAATGAGCAGTTCTTC.